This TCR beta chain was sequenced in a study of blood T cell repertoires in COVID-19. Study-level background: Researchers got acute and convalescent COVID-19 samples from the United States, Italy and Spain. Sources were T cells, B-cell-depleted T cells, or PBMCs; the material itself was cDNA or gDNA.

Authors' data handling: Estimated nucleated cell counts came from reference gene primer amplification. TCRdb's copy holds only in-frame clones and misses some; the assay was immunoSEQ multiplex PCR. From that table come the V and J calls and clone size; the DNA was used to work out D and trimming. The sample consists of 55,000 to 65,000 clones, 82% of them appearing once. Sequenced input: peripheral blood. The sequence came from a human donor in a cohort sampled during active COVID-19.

CDR3: CASSLIASGGPNTGELFF. CDR3 in DNA: TGTGCCAGCAGCTTAATAGCTAGCGGGGGACCGAACACCGGGGAGCTGTTTTTT. The J gene is TRBJ2-2, the V gene TRBV11-2; 10 nucleotides match TRBD2. Trimming cost V 2 bases and J 0 bases; bases outside gene matches: 6. Germline CDR1 and CDR2: SGHAT and FQNNGV. The CDR3 spans 18 residues.